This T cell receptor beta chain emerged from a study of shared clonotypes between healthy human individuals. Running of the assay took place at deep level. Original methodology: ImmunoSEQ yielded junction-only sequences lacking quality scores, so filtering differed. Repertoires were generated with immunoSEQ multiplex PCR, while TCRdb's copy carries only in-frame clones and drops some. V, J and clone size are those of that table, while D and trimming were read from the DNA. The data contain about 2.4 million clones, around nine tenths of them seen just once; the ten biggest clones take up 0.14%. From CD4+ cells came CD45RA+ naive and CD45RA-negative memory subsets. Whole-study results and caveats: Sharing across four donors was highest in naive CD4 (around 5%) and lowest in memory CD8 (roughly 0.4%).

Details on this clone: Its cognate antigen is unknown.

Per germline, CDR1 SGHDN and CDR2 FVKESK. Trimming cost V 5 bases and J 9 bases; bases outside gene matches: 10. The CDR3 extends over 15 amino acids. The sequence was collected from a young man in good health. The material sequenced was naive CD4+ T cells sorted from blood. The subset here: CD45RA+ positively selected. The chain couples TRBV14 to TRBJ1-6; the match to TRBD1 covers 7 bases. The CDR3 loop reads CASSSTGTVRSPLHF. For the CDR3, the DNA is TGTGCCAGCAGCAGCACCGGGACAGTACGTTCACCCCTCCACTTT.